What follows are 6 T cell receptor beta chains derived from one specimen sequenced in a study of identical twins. Each CDR3 protein is one row after TCRdb ran MiXCR on the 5' RACE reads. The sample lists approximately 1.8 million distinct CDR3 sequences; more than 30% were seen once. Sequencing was done on a sample of cord blood. The origin of the receptors is a newborn girl in good health.

The chain combines TRBV5-4 with TRBJ2-2; 8 positions agree with TRBD2. Germline V gene data show CDR1 as SGHNT and CDR2 as YYREEE (reference sequence). The V gene end was trimmed by 7 bases and the J gene end by 5 bases; junction bases not matched to a gene: 10. This CDR3 is 15 amino acids long. CDR3 in amino acids: CASARGTSGTGELFF. DNA of the CDR3: TGTGCCAGCGCCCGGGGAACTAGCGGAACCGGGGAGCTGTTTTTT.

There are a few counts of this clonotype. The chain has TRBV6-2 or TRBV6-3 and TRBJ2-4, with 11 bases matching TRBD2. The V gene end was trimmed by 4 bases and the J gene end by 6 bases; junction bases not matched to a gene: 5. This CDR3 has 15 residues. The germline gives CDR1 MNHEY, CDR2 SVGEGT. The CDR3, as DNA: TGTGCCAGCAGTTCATCTAGCGGGAGGAGAAACATTCAGTACTTC. Protein: CASSSSSGRRNIQYF.

On this clonotype: One base away lies a much larger clone, so this may be a sequencing read error. This sequence joins TRBV27 and TRBJ2-5; TRBD1 aligns across 9 bases. CDR1 is MNHEY, CDR2 SMNVEV, per germline (reference sequence). Unmatched junction bases numbered 11, after V lost 4 bases and J lost 5 bases. CDR3 length: 16 amino acids. DNA for the CDR3: TGTGCCAGCAGTTCTCAGTACGGGACAGGGAAGGAGACCCAGTACTTC. Residues: CASSSQYGTGKETQYF.

This clonotype occurred a few times. The J gene is TRBJ2-1, the V gene TRBV20-1, with 7 bases lining up with TRBD2. The V segment lost 6 bases and the J segment 0 bases; nucleotides outside the gene matches: 8. Germline values: CDR1 DFQATT, CDR2 SNEGSKA (reference sequence). The CDR3 loop spans 15 amino acids. CDR3 loop: CSAGREVSSYNEQFF. The CDR3 nucleotides read TGCAGTGCGGGGAGGGAGGTTAGCTCCTACAATGAGCAGTTCTTC.

This clonotype was recorded many times. This chain connects TRBV10-3 to TRBJ2-7; no clear D. The CDR3 sequence is 11 residues long. Germline loops: CDR1 ENHRY, CDR2 SYGVKD. Deletions cut 3 bases from V and 7 bases from J, with 7 bases between. As DNA, the CDR3 is TGTGCCATCAGTGATCAAGGAGAGCAGTACTTC. As protein: CAISDQGEQYF.

V usage is TRBV25-1 and J usage is TRBJ2-2; 8 bases match TRBD1. The CDR3 totals 17 residues. The germline V gene encodes CDR1 MGHDK and CDR2 SYGVNS. Unmatched junction bases numbered 11, after V lost 4 bases and J lost 4 bases. CDR3 sequence (DNA): TGTGCCAGCAGTGTCGTCGTGGGCACAGGGGGCACCGGGGAGCTGTTTTTT. It is translated as CASSVVVGTGGTGELFF. The complete variable domain, with remaining parts taken from reference TRBV25-1 and TRBJ2-2, reads EADIYQTPRYLVIGTGKKITLECSQTMGHDKMYWYQQDPGMELHLIHYSYGVNSTEKGDLSSESTVSRIRTEHFPLTLESARPSHTSQYLCASSVVVGTGGTGELFFGEGSRLTVL.